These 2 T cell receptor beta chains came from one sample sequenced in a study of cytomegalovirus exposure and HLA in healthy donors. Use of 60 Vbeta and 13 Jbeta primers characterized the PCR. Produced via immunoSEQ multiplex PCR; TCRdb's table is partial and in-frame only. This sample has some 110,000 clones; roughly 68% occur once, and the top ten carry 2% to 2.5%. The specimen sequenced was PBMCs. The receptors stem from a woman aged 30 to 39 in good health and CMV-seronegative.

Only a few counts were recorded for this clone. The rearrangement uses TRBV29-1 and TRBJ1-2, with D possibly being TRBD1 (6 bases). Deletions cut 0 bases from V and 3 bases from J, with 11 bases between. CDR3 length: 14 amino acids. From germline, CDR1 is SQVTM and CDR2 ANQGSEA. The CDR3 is CSVEDPDRYYGYTF. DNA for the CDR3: TGCAGCGTTGAAGATCCGGACAGATACTATGGCTACACCTTC.

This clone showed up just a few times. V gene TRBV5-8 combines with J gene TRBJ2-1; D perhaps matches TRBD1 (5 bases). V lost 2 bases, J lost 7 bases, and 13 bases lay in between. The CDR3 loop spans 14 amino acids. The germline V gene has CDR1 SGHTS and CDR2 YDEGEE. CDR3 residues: CASSFGTGKNEQFF. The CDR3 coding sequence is TGTGCCAGCAGCTTTGGCACAGGAAAGAATGAGCAGTTCTTC.